This T cell receptor (beta chain) originates from a study of cytomegalovirus exposure and HLA in healthy donors. Study-wide results and limits: V- and J-gene trimming of TCR beta was linked (in a later analysis) to a missense DCLRE1C variant.

PCR used 60 Vbeta primers and 13 Jbeta primers. Profiled with immunoSEQ multiplex PCR; TCRdb holds only in-frame clones, not every one. This table has about 120,000 clones, about 69% appearing once. This CDR3 spans 13 amino acids. CDR1 and CDR2 (germline): MNHNY, SVGAGI (reference sequence). Trimming shortened V by 7 bases and J by 2 bases, and 11 bases separated the two germline ends. All the people who gave samples were healthy bone marrow donors. As for this clone: The antigen remains undetermined.

This TCR came from a woman aged 18 to 35 in good health and CMV-seronegative. The sample comprised PBMCs. J is TRBJ1-2 and V is TRBV6-6; D perhaps matches TRBD1 (5 bases). The CDR3 nucleotides read TGTGCCAGCACCCCCCCAGGGAACTATGGCTACACCTTC. Its translation is CASTPPGNYGYTF.